The 7 T cell receptor beta chains given below trace back to one sample, sequenced in a study of blood T cells in healthy people across ages. Through a sample-barcoded 5' primer and a J-beta primer mix, a second PCR was run for roughly 6 to 12 cycles. TCRdb itself ran the 5' RACE reads through MiXCR, one entry per CDR3 protein. This sample yields about a million distinct CDR3 sequences, of which roughly 51% are seen a single time; 20% to 25% belongs to the top ten. What was sequenced was blood. Receptors were obtained from a woman between 55 and 75 years old in good health.

The V gene is TRBV28, the J gene TRBJ2-7; a weak D match, TRBD2 (6 bases). The CDR3 is 14 residues long. V lost 7 bases and J 2 bases, leaving 15 bases between the germline ends. CDR1 MDHEN and CDR2 SYDVKM come from the germline V gene. The CDR3 nucleotides are TGTGCCAGCATACAATCGGGGGTTACCTACGAGCAGTACTTC. This translates into CASIQSGVTYEQYF.

This chain connects TRBV19 to TRBJ2-7, with 7 bases matching TRBD1. The CDR3 extends over 14 amino acids. The V segment lost 8 bases and the J segment 5 bases; nucleotides outside the gene matches: 12. Germline values: CDR1 LNHDA, CDR2 SQIVND (reference sequence). CDR3 nucleotides: TGTGCCAGTTCGAGAGGGGACAGTCGCCACGAGCAGTACTTC. Its translation is CASSRGDSRHEQYF.

Note on this clonotype: Being one base from a much bigger clone, this may be a read error. J is TRBJ2-7 and V is TRBV6-2 or TRBV6-3; no firm D call. There are 16 residues in the CDR3. The germline gives CDR1 MNHEY, CDR2 SVGEGT. V dropped 0 bases and J dropped 6 bases, with 18 bases sitting between them. The CDR3 sequence: CASSYSGQKSGCEQYF. In DNA, the CDR3 is TGTGCCAGCAGTTACTCAGGTCAGAAATCCGGTTGCGAGCAGTACTTC.

This clonotype came up a few times. This chain uses TRBV7-9 with TRBJ1-1, with 8 nucleotides matching TRBD1. Germline CDR1 SEHNR, CDR2 FQNEAQ (reference sequence). The trim removed 10 bases at V and 5 bases at J, leaving 6 bases unmatched. The CDR3 sequence is 12 residues long. The CDR3 DNA sequence: TGTGCCAACCAGGGGGCGGGAACTGAAGCTTTCTTT. Its translation: CANQGAGTEAFF.

The chain recombines TRBV28 with TRBJ2-7, with D tentatively TRBD1 (6 bases). This CDR3 contains 14 residues. Germline V CDR1 and CDR2: MDHEN, SYDVKM. Trimming removed 5 bases from V and 2 bases from J, with 13 bases in between. This CDR3 reads CASSPNRDTYEQYF. CDR3 sequence (DNA): TGTGCCAGCAGTCCGAACCGGGACACCTACGAGCAGTACTTC.

This clonotype was seen a few times. J is TRBJ2-1 and V is TRBV20-1, with D possibly TRBD2 on 5 matching bases. Trimming removed 6 bases from V and 0 bases from J, with 9 bases in between. There are 13 residues in the CDR3. CDR1 is DFQATT and CDR2 is SNEGSKA in the germline V gene (reference sequence). As DNA, the CDR3 is TGCAGTGCCCAGGCGGGCTCCTACAATGAGCAGTTCTTC. Translated, it gives CSAQAGSYNEQFF.

The chain couples TRBV20-1 to TRBJ2-1; 7 bases are a match to TRBD1. The CDR3 has 12 amino acids. The trim removed 8 bases at V and 8 bases at J, leaving 9 bases unmatched. Germline V lookup: CDR1 DFQATT, CDR2 SNEGSKA (reference sequence). The CDR3 protein is CSTRGLRYEQFF. The CDR3 DNA reads as TGCAGTACAAGGGGGCTTAGGTATGAGCAGTTCTTC.